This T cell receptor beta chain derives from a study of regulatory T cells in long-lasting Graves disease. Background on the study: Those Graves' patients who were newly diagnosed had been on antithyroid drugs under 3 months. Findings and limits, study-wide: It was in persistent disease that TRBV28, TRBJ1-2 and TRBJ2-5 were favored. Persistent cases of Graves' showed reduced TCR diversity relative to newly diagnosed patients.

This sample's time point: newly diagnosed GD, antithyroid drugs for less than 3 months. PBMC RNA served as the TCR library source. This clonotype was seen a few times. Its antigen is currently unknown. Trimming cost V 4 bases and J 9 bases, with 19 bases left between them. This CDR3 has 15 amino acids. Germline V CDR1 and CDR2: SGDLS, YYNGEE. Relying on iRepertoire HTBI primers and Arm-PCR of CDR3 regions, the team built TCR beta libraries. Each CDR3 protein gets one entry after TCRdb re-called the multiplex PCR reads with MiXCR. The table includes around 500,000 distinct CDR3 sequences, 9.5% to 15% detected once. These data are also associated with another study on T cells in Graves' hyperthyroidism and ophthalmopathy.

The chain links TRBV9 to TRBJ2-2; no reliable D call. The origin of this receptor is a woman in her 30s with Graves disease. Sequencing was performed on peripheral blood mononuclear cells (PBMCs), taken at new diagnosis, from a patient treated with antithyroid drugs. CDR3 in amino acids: CASSLTSGESRELFF. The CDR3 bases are TGTGCCAGCAGCCTAACCTCGGGCGAGAGCAGGGAGCTGTTTTTT. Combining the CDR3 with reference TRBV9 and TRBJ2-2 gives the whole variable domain DSGVTQTPKHLITATGQRVTLRCSPRSGDLSVYWYQQSLDQGLQFLIQYYNGEERAKGNILERFSAQQFPDLHSELNLSSLELGDSALYFCASSLTSGESRELFFGEGSRLTVL.